The rows below give T cell receptor beta chains drawn from one sample of a study of shared clonotypes between healthy human individuals. Produced via immunoSEQ multiplex PCR; TCRdb's table is partial and in-frame only. The table records 2,100,000 or so clones, approximately 95% of them present only once. Source material: naive CD4+ T cells sorted from blood. Receptors originate from a man aged 18 to 30 in good health. CDR3s include the opening cysteine and the closing phenylalanine or tryptophan. Fields, in order: D gene, CDR3 length, clone size, J gene, V gene, CDR3 DNA, CDR3 protein. A D gene is named only where the DNA matches it firmly. Part of the rows lack a size; the others show once, few, many or a class for expanded clones.

>-|14|once|TRBJ1-3|TRBV6-5
TGTGCCAGCAGGGCCCAGGGCTCTGGAAACACCATATATTTT
CASRAQGSGNTIYF
>-|15|once|TRBJ1-3|TRBV7-7
TGTGCTAGCAGCTTACGGCCAGGGCTTGGAAACACCATATATTTT
CASSLRPGLGNTIYF
>TRBD1|15|-|TRBJ1-6|TRBV7-8
TGTGCCAGCAGCTTACGGGGGACAGGGAATTCACCCCTCCACTTT
CASSLRGTGNSPLHF
>-|17|-|TRBJ2-2|TRBV30
TGTGCCTGTCTATCTTTAGACAGGAGTTATTACACCGGGGAGCTGTTTTTT
CACLSLDRSYYTGELFF
>-|15|-|TRBJ2-7|TRBV6-5
TGTGCCAGCAGTTACTCGGCAGGGAGTCGTTACGAGCAGTACTTC
CASSYSAGSRYEQYF
>TRBD2|16|-|TRBJ2-7|TRBV28
TGTGCCAGCAGTTTAGACCTTAGCGGGGGGTGGTACGAGCAGTACTTC
CASSLDLSGGWYEQYF
>TRBD2|16|-|TRBJ2-3|TRBV5-4
TGTGCCAGCAGCACTCGGACTAGCGGGTTCACAGATACGCAGTATTTT
CASSTRTSGFTDTQYF
>TRBD2|15|-|TRBJ2-3|TRBV7-9
TGTGCCAGCAGCCCCCAAGCGGGGGGATCAGATACGCAGTATTTT
CASSPQAGGSDTQYF
>TRBD1|17|-|TRBJ2-7|TRBV7-9
TGTGCCAGCAGTTTAGTTTCGCCGGGACAGGGGGGCTACGAGCAGTACTTC
CASSLVSPGQGGYEQYF
>TRBD2|16|-|TRBJ2-1|TRBV10-3
TGTGCCATCAGCACAATAGCGGGAGGGCCCCACAATGAGCAGTTCTTC
CAISTIAGGPHNEQFF
>TRBD1|14|few|TRBJ2-7|TRBV18
TGTGCCAGCTCACCCCGGGACAGCTCCTACGAGCAGTACTTC
CASSPRDSSYEQYF
>TRBD1|15|-|TRBJ1-2|TRBV10-3
TGTGCCATCAGTGACGCGGGACGGACAGGGCATGGCTACACCTTC
CAISDAGRTGHGYTF
>-|15|once|TRBJ1-5|TRBV18
TGTGCCAGCTCACCACGGCAAGGAGAAAATCAGCCCCAGCATTTT
CASSPRQGENQPQHF
>TRBD1|13|-|TRBJ2-1|TRBV9
TGTGCCAGCAGCACGGGACAGTACAATGAGCAGTTCTTC
CASSTGQYNEQFF
>TRBD1|15|-|TRBJ2-6|TRBV10-1
TGCGCCAGCAGTGGGACAGGATCTGGGGCCAACGTCCTGACTTTC
CASSGTGSGANVLTF
>TRBD1|20|-|TRBJ1-2|TRBV11-3
TGTGCCAGCAGCTTGGCCGCTAACGGGCAGGGGGCGCTTTGGGCCTATGGCTACACCTTC
CASSLAANGQGALWAYGYTF
>-|20|-|TRBJ1-6|TRBV18
TGTGCCAGCTCACCGACCGTCAACCCCTCCGGGGGAACCTATAATTCACCCCTCCACTTT
CASSPTVNPSGGTYNSPLHF
>-|14|-|TRBJ2-5|TRBV5-1
TGCGCCAGCAGCTTGGGATCTGGAAAAGAGACCCAGTACTTC
CASSLGSGKETQYF
>-|13|few|TRBJ2-1|TRBV30
TGTGCCTGGAGACCGGACAGCTACAATGAGCAGTTCTTC
CAWRPDSYNEQFF
>-|11|-|TRBJ2-5|TRBV7-2
TGTGCCAGCAGCCCAATGGAGACCCAGTACTTC
CASSPMETQYF
>-|14|once|TRBJ2-5|TRBV11-2
TGTGCCAGCAGCTTACAGGGGGGCCAAGAGACCCAGTACTTC
CASSLQGGQETQYF
>-|15|-|TRBJ1-6|TRBV6-1
TGTGCCAGCAGTGAACGGTTCCCCTGGGATTCACCCCTCCACTTT
CASSERFPWDSPLHF
>-|16|-|TRBJ2-6|TRBV5-1
TGCGCCAGCAGCTTGGCCGGGTTTTCTGGGGCCAACGTCCTGACTTTC
CASSLAGFSGANVLTF
>-|16|-|TRBJ2-6|TRBV18
TGTGCCAGTCGGGTTAGCAGGGCGACTGGGGCCAACGTCCTGACTTTC
CASRVSRATGANVLTF
>-|15|-|TRBJ2-1|TRBV6-6
TGTGCCAGCAGTATCGACTTGGCGGGGCCCAATGAGCAGTTCTTC
CASSIDLAGPNEQFF
>-|13|-|TRBJ1-6|TRBV2
TGTGCCAGCAGAGGGGGAGGGAATTCACCCCTCCACTTT
CASRGGGNSPLHF
>-|14|-|TRBJ2-7|TRBV2
TGTGCCAGCAGTGAGGGAATGGGGGAGGACGAGCAGTACTTC
CASSEGMGEDEQYF
>-|12|-|TRBJ1-3|TRBV10-3
TGTGCCAACGGGGTCTCTGGAAACACCATATATTTT
CANGVSGNTIYF
>TRBD1|15|-|TRBJ1-3|TRBV28
TGTGCCAGCGGTCCTACAGGGGTCTCTGGAAACACCATATATTTT
CASGPTGVSGNTIYF
>TRBD1|15|-|TRBJ2-6|TRBV28
TGTGCCAGCACCCCAGGGGGCTCTGGGGCCAACGTCCTGACTTTC
CASTPGGSGANVLTF
>-|14|once|TRBJ1-3|TRBV5-4
TGTGCCAGCAGCTTTTCCCAGGGAGGGAACACCATATATTTT
CASSFSQGGNTIYF
>TRBD1|14|-|TRBJ1-2|TRBV5-6
TGTGCCAGCACCAAAACAGGGGTCTTGGGCGGCTACACCTTC
CASTKTGVLGGYTF
>TRBD2|14|-|TRBJ2-3|TRBV7-7
TGTGCTAGCAGCAGCGGGACTTACACAGATACGCAGTATTTT
CASSSGTYTDTQYF
>-|12|-|TRBJ2-2|TRBV6-5
TGTGCCAGCAGACAGGTGACCGGGGAGCTGTTTTTT
CASRQVTGELFF
>-|14|-|TRBJ2-3|TRBV5-1
TGCGCCAGCAGCTTGGCTGGCACCCCAGATACGCAGTATTTT
CASSLAGTPDTQYF
>-|14|-|TRBJ2-7|TRBV11-2
TGTGCCAGCAGCTTAGACTGGGCTGGCCTCGAGCAGTACTTC
CASSLDWAGLEQYF
>TRBD1|15|-|TRBJ1-4|TRBV18
TGTGCCAGCTCACCACGGACAGGGAGAGATGAAAAACTGTTTTTT
CASSPRTGRDEKLFF
>TRBD1|14|-|TRBJ1-2|TRBV6-1
TGTGCCAGCACCGGACGACAGGGGAATTATGGCTACACCTTC
CASTGRQGNYGYTF
>-|14|-|TRBJ1-1|TRBV5-6
TGTGCCAGCGGCTTCGGGGGGCCGGCCACTGAAGCTTTCTTT
CASGFGGPATEAFF
>TRBD2|16|-|TRBJ2-1|TRBV30
TGTGCCTGGAGTGCCCCGGGGACTAGCGGGAACAATGAGCAGTTCTTC
CAWSAPGTSGNNEQFF
>-|14|-|TRBJ2-3|TRBV5-1
TGCGCCAGCAGCTCGCAGGGTAGCACAGATACGCAGTATTTT
CASSSQGSTDTQYF
>-|15|-|TRBJ2-3|TRBV6-5
TGTGCCAGCAGTTACGGAGGGAGTAACACAGATACGCAGTATTTT
CASSYGGSNTDTQYF
>-|14|-|TRBJ1-6|TRBV9
TGTGCCAGCAGCGGACAAAAGGCTAATTCACCCCTCCACTTT
CASSGQKANSPLHF
>TRBD1|13|-|TRBJ1-6|TRBV5-1
TGCGCCAGCAGCCGAGACAGGGACTCACCCCTCCACTTT
CASSRDRDSPLHF
>TRBD2|16|-|TRBJ2-3|TRBV5-4
TGTGCCAGCAGCTTATCCATAGCGGGGGGGCGAGATACGCAGTATTTT
CASSLSIAGGRDTQYF
>-|15|-|TRBJ2-7|TRBV29-1
TGCAGCGTTGAGCGCGGAGTAATTACTCCCTACGAGCAGTACTTC
CSVERGVITPYEQYF
>-|14|-|TRBJ1-2|TRBV7-6
TGTGCCAGCAGCTTAGGAGCAGGAAACTATGGCTACACCTTC
CASSLGAGNYGYTF
>-|12|-|TRBJ1-3|TRBV6-1
TGTGCCAGCAGAGGGGCCGGGGACACCATATATTTT
CASRGAGDTIYF
>TRBD2|13|-|TRBJ2-5|TRBV19
TGTGCCAGTAGCAGGACTAGTAGAGAGACCCAGTACTTC
CASSRTSRETQYF
>TRBD1|13|-|TRBJ1-1|TRBV5-1
TGCGCCAGCTTTGATACAGGGGGGACTGAAGCTTTCTTT
CASFDTGGTEAFF
>-|15|-|TRBJ1-2|TRBV5-6
TGTGCCAGCAGCTTGGCAATTACGGCAGGAGTTGGCTACACCTTC
CASSLAITAGVGYTF